The T cell receptor (beta chain) under discussion was sequenced for a study of T-cell reconstitution after alpha-beta-depleted transplantation in children. The length of the CDR3 is 14 residues. V lost 4 bases to trimming and J lost 7 bases, with 18 bases between them. The germline CDR1 and CDR2 sequences are SGHRS and YFSETQ. The library targeted TCRbeta and was prepared with unique molecular identifiers. TCRdb processed the PCR reads anew with MiXCR; each CDR3 protein has one entry. This sample has fewer than 40,000 distinct CDR3 sequences; approximately 6.9% occur once, and the top ten carry 27%. This clonotype was seen ten or more times. Its specificity is unknown. Whole-study results and caveats: Counts and diversity of T cells one year after transplant came mostly from newly produced T cells. Some patients' high day-60 TCRbeta diversity was traced to surviving recipient T cells and thymic progenitors. Alpha-beta T cells about two months after transplant reportedly derived from several hundred expanded graft clones.

The rearrangement uses TRBV5-1 and TRBJ2-7, with D possibly TRBD2 on 5 matching bases. This sample comprised peripheral blood, obtained 60 days after TCRalphabeta/CD19-depleted stem cell transplant. The receptor was derived from a child less than two years old who had a stem cell transplant for acute myeloid leukemia, so the T cells may come from the graft donor. CDR3 residues: CASSLRAGPGEQYF. The DNA for the CDR3 is TGCGCCAGCAGCCTGCGGGCGGGCCCCGGTGAGCAGTACTTC.